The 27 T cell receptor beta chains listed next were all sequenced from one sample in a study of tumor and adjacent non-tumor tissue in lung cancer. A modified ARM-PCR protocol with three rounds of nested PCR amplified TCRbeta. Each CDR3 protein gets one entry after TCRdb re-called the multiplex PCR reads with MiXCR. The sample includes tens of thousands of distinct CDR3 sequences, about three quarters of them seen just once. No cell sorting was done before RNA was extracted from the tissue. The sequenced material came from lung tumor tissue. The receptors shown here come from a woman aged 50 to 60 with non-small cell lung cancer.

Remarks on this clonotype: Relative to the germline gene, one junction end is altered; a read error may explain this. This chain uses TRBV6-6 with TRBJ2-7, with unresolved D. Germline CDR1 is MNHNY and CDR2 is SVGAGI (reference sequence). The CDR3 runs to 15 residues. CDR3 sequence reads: CASSLVISTTYEQHF. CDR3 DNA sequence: TGTGCCAGCAGTCTCGTGATTAGCACGACCTACGAGCAGCACTTC.

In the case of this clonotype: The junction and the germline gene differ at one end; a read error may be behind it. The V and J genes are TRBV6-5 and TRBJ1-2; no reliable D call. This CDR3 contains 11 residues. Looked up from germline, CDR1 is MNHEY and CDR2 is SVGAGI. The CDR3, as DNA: TGTGCCGGCAGGAGACGGGGAGGCTACACCTTC. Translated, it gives CAGRRRGGYTF.

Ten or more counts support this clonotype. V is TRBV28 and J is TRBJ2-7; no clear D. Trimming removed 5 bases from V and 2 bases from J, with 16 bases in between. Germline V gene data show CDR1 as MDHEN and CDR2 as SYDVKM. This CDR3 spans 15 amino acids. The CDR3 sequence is CASSPLLLIPYEQYF. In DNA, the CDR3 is TGTGCCAGCAGTCCACTCCTTTTGATCCCCTACGAGCAGTACTTC. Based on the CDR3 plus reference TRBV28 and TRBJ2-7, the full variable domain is DVKVTQSSRYLVKRTGEKVFLECVQDMDHENMFWYRQDPGLGLRLIYFSYDVKMKEKGDIPEGYSVSREKKERFSLILESASTNQTSMYLCASSPLLLIPYEQYFGPGTRLTVT.

CDR3 nucleotides: TGTGCCAGCAGCAACCTGAGACAGGTATGCTTTGGTAATCAGCCCCAGCATTTT. This encodes CASSNLRQVCFGNQPQHF. The genes are TRBV21-1 and TRBJ1-5; the D segment call TRBD1 is taken from the table without a DNA check. TRBV21-1 is a known pseudogene. This CDR3 has 18 residues.

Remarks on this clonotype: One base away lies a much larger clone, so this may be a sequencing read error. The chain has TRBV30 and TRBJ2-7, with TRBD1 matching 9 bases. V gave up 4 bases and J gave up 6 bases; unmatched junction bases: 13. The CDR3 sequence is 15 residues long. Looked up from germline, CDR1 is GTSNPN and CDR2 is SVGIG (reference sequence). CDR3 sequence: CAWNRGQGWSGEQYF. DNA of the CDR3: TGTGCCTGGAACCGAGGACAGGGGTGGTCGGGCGAGCAGTACTTC.

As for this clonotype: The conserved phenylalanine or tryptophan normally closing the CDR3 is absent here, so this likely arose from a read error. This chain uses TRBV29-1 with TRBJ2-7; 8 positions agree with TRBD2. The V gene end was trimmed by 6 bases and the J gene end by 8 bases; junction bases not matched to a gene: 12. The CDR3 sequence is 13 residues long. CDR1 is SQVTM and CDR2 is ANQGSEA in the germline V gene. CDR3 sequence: CSVLTGRGNKQYY. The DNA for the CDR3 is TGCAGCGTCCTTACCGGGAGGGGAAACAAGCAGTACTAC.

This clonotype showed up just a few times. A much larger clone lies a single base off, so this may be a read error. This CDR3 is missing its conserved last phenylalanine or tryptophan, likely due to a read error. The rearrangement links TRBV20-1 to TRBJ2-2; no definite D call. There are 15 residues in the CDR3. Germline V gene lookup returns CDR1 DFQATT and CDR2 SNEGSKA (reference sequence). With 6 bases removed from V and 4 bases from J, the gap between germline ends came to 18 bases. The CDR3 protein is CSAINPIGGTGELFI. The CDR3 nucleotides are TGCAGTGCAATAAACCCTATTGGCGGCACCGGGGAGCTGTTTATT.

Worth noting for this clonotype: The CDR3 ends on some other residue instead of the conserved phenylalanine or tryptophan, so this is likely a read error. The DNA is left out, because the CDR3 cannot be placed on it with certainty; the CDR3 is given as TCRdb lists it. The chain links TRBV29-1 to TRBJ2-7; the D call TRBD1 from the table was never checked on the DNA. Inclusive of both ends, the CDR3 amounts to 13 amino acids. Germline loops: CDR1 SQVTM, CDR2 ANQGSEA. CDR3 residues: CSVAAGQGIEPYL.

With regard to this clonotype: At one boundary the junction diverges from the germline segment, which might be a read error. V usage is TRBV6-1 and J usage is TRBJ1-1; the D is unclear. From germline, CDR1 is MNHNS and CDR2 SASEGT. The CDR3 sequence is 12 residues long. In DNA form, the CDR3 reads TGTGCTAGCAGTTTGGTAAGAATTGAAGCTTTCTTT. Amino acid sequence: CASSLVRIEAFF.

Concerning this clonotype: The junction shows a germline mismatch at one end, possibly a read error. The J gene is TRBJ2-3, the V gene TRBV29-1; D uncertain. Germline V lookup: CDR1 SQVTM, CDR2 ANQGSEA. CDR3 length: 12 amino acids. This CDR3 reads CSARGSTDTQCF. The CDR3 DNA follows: TGCAGCGCCAGAGGAAGCACAGATACACAGTGTTTT.

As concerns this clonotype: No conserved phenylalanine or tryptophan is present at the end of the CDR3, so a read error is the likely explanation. The CDR3: CASNFTPAGENTQYS. CDR3 DNA sequence: TGTGCCAGCAATTTTACACCGGCGGGAGAAAATACGCAGTATTCT. V usage is TRBV6-2 or TRBV6-3 and J usage is TRBJ2-3, with 7 bases aligning to TRBD2. Germline CDR1 is MNHEY and CDR2 is SVGEGT. The trim removed 7 bases at V and 7 bases at J, leaving 14 bases unmatched. CDR3 length: 15 amino acids.

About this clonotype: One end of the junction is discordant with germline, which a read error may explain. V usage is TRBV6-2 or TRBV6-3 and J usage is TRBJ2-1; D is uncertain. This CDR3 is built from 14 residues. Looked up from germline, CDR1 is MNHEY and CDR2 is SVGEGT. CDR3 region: CANSYMENTSEQFF. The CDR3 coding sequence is TGTGCCAACAGTTATATGGAGAACACAAGTGAGCAGTTCTTC.

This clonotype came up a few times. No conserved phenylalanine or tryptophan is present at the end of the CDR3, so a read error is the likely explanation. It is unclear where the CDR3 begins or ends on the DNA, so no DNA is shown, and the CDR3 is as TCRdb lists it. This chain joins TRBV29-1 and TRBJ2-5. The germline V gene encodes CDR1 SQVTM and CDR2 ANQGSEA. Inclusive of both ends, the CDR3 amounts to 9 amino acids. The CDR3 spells CVVRETQYL.

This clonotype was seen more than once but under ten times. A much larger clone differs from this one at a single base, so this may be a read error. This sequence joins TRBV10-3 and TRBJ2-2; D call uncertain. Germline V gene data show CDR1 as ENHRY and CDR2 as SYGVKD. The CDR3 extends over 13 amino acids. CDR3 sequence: CTISEPNTGELFF. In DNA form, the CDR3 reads TGTACCATCAGTGAGCCGAACACCGGGGAGCTGTTTTTT.

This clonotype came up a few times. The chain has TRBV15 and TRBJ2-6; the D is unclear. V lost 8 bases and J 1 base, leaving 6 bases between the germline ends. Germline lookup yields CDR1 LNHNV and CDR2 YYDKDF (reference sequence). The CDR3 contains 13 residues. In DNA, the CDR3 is TGTGCCACCCTGAGGTCTGGGGCCAACGTCCTGACTTTC. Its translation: CATLRSGANVLTF.

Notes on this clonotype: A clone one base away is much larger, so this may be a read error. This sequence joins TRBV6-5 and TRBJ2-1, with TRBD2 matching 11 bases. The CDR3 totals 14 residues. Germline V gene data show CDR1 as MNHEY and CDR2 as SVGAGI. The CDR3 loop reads CVSSYLGLADEQFF. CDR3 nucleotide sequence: TGTGTCAGCAGTTACCTGGGACTAGCGGATGAGCAGTTCTTC.

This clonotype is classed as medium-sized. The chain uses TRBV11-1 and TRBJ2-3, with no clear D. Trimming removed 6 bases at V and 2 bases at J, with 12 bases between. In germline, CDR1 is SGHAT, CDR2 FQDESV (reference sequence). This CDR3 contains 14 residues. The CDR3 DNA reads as TGTGCCAGCAGTGCGCGACTCCACACAGATACGCAGTATTTT. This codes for CASSARLHTDTQYF.

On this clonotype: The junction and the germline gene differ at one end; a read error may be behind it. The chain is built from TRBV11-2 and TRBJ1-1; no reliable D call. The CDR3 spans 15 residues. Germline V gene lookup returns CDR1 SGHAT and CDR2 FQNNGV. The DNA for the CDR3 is TGTGCTAGCAGCGTAGAGCCGGGCCCGAACACTGAAGCTTTCTTT. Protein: CASSVEPGPNTEAFF. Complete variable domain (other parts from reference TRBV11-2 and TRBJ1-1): EAGVAQSPRYKIIEKRQSVAFWCNPISGHATLYWYQQILGQGPKLLIQFQNNGVVDDSQLPKDRFSAERLKGVDSTLKIQPAKLEDSAVYLCASSVEPGPNTEAFFGQGTRLTVV.

CDR3 nucleotides: TGTGCCAGCAGCCCTCTAGCCAGGGCAGAGATCCAATACTTC. As protein: CASSPLARAEIQYF. The rearrangement uses TRBV11-2 and TRBJ2-5, with D possibly being TRBD1 or TRBD2 (5 bases each). The CDR3 sequence is 14 residues long. V was clipped by 5 bases and J by 14 bases, with 24 bases between them. Germline lookup yields CDR1 SGHAT and CDR2 FQNNGV.

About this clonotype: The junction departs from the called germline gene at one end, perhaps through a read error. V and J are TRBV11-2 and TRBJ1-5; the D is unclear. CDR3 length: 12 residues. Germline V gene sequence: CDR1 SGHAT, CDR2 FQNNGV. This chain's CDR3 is CASNKEGQPQHF. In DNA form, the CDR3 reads TGTGCCAGCAATAAAGAGGGTCAGCCCCAACATTTT.

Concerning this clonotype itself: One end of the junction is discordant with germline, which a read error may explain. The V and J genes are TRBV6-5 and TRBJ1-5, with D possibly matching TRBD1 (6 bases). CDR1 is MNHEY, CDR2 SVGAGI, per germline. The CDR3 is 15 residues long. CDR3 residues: CASSYSTGTDQSQQF. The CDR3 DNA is TGTGCCAGCAGTTACTCCACAGGGACGGATCAGTCCCAGCAATTT.

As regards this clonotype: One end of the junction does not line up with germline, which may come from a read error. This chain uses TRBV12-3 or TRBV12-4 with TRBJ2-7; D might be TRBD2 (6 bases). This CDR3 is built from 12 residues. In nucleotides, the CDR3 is TGTGCCAGCAGTCGGGGGTTCTACGAGCAGTATTTC. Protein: CASSRGFYEQYF.

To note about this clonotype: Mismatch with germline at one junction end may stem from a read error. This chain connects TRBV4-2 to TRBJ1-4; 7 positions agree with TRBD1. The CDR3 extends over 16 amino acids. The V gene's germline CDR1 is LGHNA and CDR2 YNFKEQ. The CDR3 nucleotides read TGTGCCAGCAGCCCAACAGCGGGACAGCCTAATGAAAAACCGTTTTTT. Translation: CASSPTAGQPNEKPFF.

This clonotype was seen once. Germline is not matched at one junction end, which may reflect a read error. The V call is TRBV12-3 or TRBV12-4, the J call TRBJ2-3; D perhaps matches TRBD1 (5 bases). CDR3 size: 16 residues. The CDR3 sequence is CASSRRQSGFADTQYF. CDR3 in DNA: TGTGCTAGCAGTCGCCGACAGTCAGGGTTTGCAGATACGCAGTATTTT.

The CDR3 sequence: CASRPAPSTGDEQFF. In DNA form, the CDR3 reads TGTGCCAGCAGACCGGCTCCTTCGACGGGTGATGAGCAGTTCTTC. This sequence joins TRBV11-1 and TRBJ2-1; D is unclear. CDR1 is SGHAT, CDR2 FQDESV, per germline (reference sequence). Trimming shortened V by 6 bases and J by 8 bases, and 20 bases separated the two germline ends. The CDR3 spans 15 residues.

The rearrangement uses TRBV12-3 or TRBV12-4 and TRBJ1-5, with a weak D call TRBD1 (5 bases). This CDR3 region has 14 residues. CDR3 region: CVGSLRGPNQPQHF. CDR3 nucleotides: TGTGTCGGCAGTTTAAGGGGTCCAAATCAGCCCCAGCATTTT.

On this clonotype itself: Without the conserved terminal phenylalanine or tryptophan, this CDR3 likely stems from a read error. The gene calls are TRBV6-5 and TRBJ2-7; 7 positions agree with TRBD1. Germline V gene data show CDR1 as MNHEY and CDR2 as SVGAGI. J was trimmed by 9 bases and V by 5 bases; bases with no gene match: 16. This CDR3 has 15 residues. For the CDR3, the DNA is TGTGCCAGCAGTCCGCTACAGGGGCCTCTGTTTAGGCAGTACTCC. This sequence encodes CASSPLQGPLFRQYS.